What follows are 32 T cell receptor beta chains derived from one specimen sequenced in a study of monozygotic twins with cystic fibrosis. Clones were sequenced by immunoSEQ multiplex PCR, and TCRdb holds only the in-frame ones, with some missing. The sample lists about 36,000 clones; roughly 84% were seen once. Material: blood. The receptors originated from a girl between 2 and 10 years old with cystic fibrosis.

This chain connects TRBV9 to TRBJ2-7; no clear D. V was shortened by 0 bases and J by 0 bases, with 10 bases between the two germline ends. This CDR3 has 15 residues. The V gene's germline CDR1 is SGDLS and CDR2 YYNGEE. The CDR3 coding sequence is TGTGCCAGCAGCGTAGGAGGTTATTCCTCCTACGAGCAGTACTTC. It yields the protein CASSVGGYSSYEQYF.

The chain employs TRBV2 and TRBJ2-2; 8 bases line up with TRBD1. This CDR3 contains 15 residues. Per the germline V gene, CDR1 is SNHLY and CDR2 is FYNNEI. J gave up 2 bases and V 4 bases, and 3 bases lay outside the gene matches. The CDR3 loop is CASSVGTGNTGELFF. In DNA form, the CDR3 reads TGTGCCAGCAGTGTTGGGACAGGCAACACCGGGGAGCTGTTTTTT.

This chain joins TRBV5-6 and TRBJ2-3; D uncertain. This CDR3 is built from 14 residues. The germline V and J ends were trimmed by 0 bases and 0 bases, with 5 bases remaining between them. The germline gives CDR1 SGHDT, CDR2 YYEEEE. The CDR3 region is CASSLGASTDTQYF. The CDR3 DNA reads as TGTGCCAGCAGCTTGGGGGCGAGCACAGATACGCAGTATTTT.

The rearrangement joins TRBV30 to TRBJ1-4, with D perhaps matching TRBD1 (6 bases). CDR1 and CDR2 from the germline V gene are GTSNPN and SVGIG (reference sequence). The CDR3 loop spans 14 amino acids. The V gene lost 0 bases and the J gene lost 6 bases, with 11 bases spanning the gap. CDR3 in amino acids: CAWSVGQQDEKLFF. CDR3 coding DNA: TGTGCCTGGAGTGTAGGACAGCAGGATGAAAAACTGTTTTTT.

The chain joins TRBV25-1 to TRBJ2-2, with D unresolved. The CDR3 sequence is 12 residues long. Germline CDR1 reads MGHDK; CDR2 reads SYGVNS. V was shortened by 6 bases and J by 7 bases, with 9 bases between the two germline ends. CDR3 bases: TGTGCCAGCAGGGTAAGAGGCGGGGAGCTGTTTTTT. Its protein is CASRVRGGELFF. The full variable domain, its missing parts supplied by reference TRBV25-1 and TRBJ2-2, is EADIYQTPRYLVIGTGKKITLECSQTMGHDKMYWYQQDPGMELHLIHYSYGVNSTEKGDLSSESTVSRIRTEHFPLTLESARPSHTSQYLCASRVRGGELFFGEGSRLTVL.

The chain employs TRBV4-1 and TRBJ2-2; tentatively, D is TRBD1 or TRBD2 (5 bases each). CDR1 is MGHRA, CDR2 YSYEKL, per germline. The CDR3 runs 17 residues. V lost 0 bases and J lost 4, with 15 bases in between. DNA of the CDR3: TGCGCCAGCAGCCAAGATTCCGGGGCCTCGGGCACCGGGGAGCTGTTTTTT. Protein product: CASSQDSGASGTGELFF.

This chain joins TRBV29-1 and TRBJ1-1; D gene ambiguous. This CDR3 has 13 amino acids. Trimming shortened V by 2 bases and J by 1 base, and 8 bases separated the two germline ends. Germline lookup yields CDR1 SQVTM and CDR2 ANQGSEA. CDR3 region: CSVERTRNTEAFF. The CDR3 nucleotides are TGCAGCGTTGAACGGACCCGGAACACTGAAGCTTTCTTT.

The chain employs TRBV20-1 and TRBJ1-6; D remains ambiguous. CDR3 size: 10 residues. The V gene's germline CDR1 is DFQATT and CDR2 SNEGSKA (reference sequence). The V gene lost 3 bases and the J gene lost 12 bases, with 6 bases spanning the gap. This chain's CDR3 is CSARLGPLHF. For the CDR3, the DNA is TGCAGTGCTAGGCTCGGACCCCTCCACTTT.

This rearrangement joins TRBV25-1 to TRBJ2-5; 9 bases align to TRBD2. The CDR3 totals 15 residues. Germline lookup yields CDR1 MGHDK and CDR2 SYGVNS. V shed 4 bases, J shed 4 bases, and the junction held 7 bases outside the gene matches. CDR3 residues: CASSVIGGGAETQYF. In nucleotides, the CDR3 is TGTGCCAGCAGTGTAATAGGCGGGGGGGCAGAGACCCAGTACTTC.

The chain combines TRBV14 with TRBJ2-5; D call uncertain. Trimming shortened V by 1 base and J by 5 bases, and 8 bases separated the two germline ends. The CDR3 runs 13 residues. The germline gives CDR1 SGHDN, CDR2 FVKESK. CDR3 nucleotide sequence: TGTGCCAGCAGCCAAGTCTTGGACGAGACCCAGTACTTC. This sequence encodes CASSQVLDETQYF.

This chain joins TRBV5-1 and TRBJ2-5; possibly TRBD2 for D (5 bases). V was trimmed by 5 bases and J by 4 bases, leaving 12 bases between them. Germline V gene sequence: CDR1 SGHRS, CDR2 YFSETQ. The CDR3 length is 13 residues. The CDR3 sequence is CASRVGGLETQYF. CDR3 nucleotides: TGCGCCAGCAGGGTGGGCGGGCTAGAGACCCAGTACTTC. Filled out from reference TRBV5-1 and TRBJ2-5, the complete variable domain reads KAGVTQTPRYLIKTRGQQVTLSCSPISGHRSVSWYQQTPGQGLQFLFEYFSETQRNKGNFPGRFSGRQFSNSRSEMNVSTLELGDSALYLCASRVGGLETQYFGPGTRLLVL.

This chain uses TRBV9 with TRBJ1-6; no firm D call. V shed 0 bases and J shed 7 bases, with 14 bases lying between them. This CDR3 has 16 amino acids. Germline CDR1 and CDR2: SGDLS and YYNGEE. CDR3 loop: CASSVVGSPSNSPLHF. The CDR3 DNA reads TGTGCCAGCAGCGTAGTAGGCAGCCCCTCCAATTCACCCCTCCACTTT.

The chain couples TRBV5-1 to TRBJ1-6, with TRBD1 matching over 9 bases. The CDR3 is made up of 16 amino acids. The V and J ends lost 5 bases and 7 bases, in that order; junction bases with no gene match: 10. Germline assignment: CDR1 SGHRS and CDR2 YFSETQ. The DNA for the CDR3 is TGCGCCAGCAGAACTTCCGGGACAGGGAGGAATTCACCCCTCCACTTT. Translation: CASRTSGTGRNSPLHF. Full variable domain (rest looked up from reference TRBV5-1 and TRBJ1-6): KAGVTQTPRYLIKTRGQQVTLSCSPISGHRSVSWYQQTPGQGLQFLFEYFSETQRNKGNFPGRFSGRQFSNSRSEMNVSTLELGDSALYLCASRTSGTGRNSPLHFGNGTRLTVT.

This clone was counted a single time. The rearrangement uses TRBV9 and TRBJ2-3; D unclear. CDR3 length: 12 residues. Germline V gives CDR1 SGDLS, CDR2 YYNGEE. The V end was cut by 4 bases, the J end by 0 bases, with 3 bases between. The CDR3 sequence is CASSLSTDTQYF. The CDR3 DNA sequence: TGTGCCAGCAGCCTCAGCACAGATACGCAGTATTTT.

The V call is TRBV5-8, the J call TRBJ1-2; D remains ambiguous. CDR1 and CDR2 from the germline V gene are SGHTS and YDEGEE. The V and J ends lost 4 bases and 2 bases respectively, with 9 bases between them. This CDR3 region has 13 residues. CDR3 nucleotide sequence: TGTGCCAGCAGCGGCAGAACGAACTATGGCTACACCTTC. Translating it yields CASSGRTNYGYTF.

The chain carries TRBV29-1 and TRBJ1-4, with D unresolved. The germline V gene has CDR1 SQVTM and CDR2 ANQGSEA. The CDR3 totals 15 residues. The V gene lost 0 bases and the J gene lost 1 base, with 9 bases spanning the gap. The CDR3 spells CSVEEAGETNEKLFF. CDR3 bases: TGCAGCGTTGAAGAAGCTGGGGAAACTAATGAAAAACTGTTTTTT.

The chain carries TRBV7-9 and TRBJ2-3, with 8 bases that match TRBD2. The V gene's germline CDR1 is SEHNR and CDR2 FQNEAQ (reference sequence). CDR3 length equals 15 residues. J lost 2 bases, V lost 0 bases, and 1 base had no gene match. DNA of the CDR3: TGTGCCAGCAGCTTAGCTAGCGGGGCCACAGATACGCAGTATTTT. Its protein product is CASSLASGATDTQYF.

J is TRBJ2-5 and V is TRBV7-6; the D call may be TRBD1 or TRBD2 (7 bases each). Trimming stripped 5 bases from V and 5 bases from J, with 15 bases between. The CDR3 spans 14 residues. Germline CDR1 reads SGHVS; CDR2 reads FNYEAQ. The CDR3 spells CASSPRGGGETQYF. DNA for the CDR3: TGTGCCAGCAGCCCCAGGGGGGGCGGCGAGACCCAGTACTTC. The whole variable domain, filled in from reference TRBV7-6 and TRBJ2-5, reads GAGVSQSPRYKVTKRGQDVALRCDPISGHVSLYWYRQALGQGPEFLTYFNYEAQQDKSGLPNDRFSAERPEGSISTLTIQRTEQRDSAMYRCASSPRGGGETQYFGPGTRLLVL.

This clone occurred once. The rearrangement links TRBV6-5 to TRBJ2-5; TRBD2 agrees at 10 bases. From germline, CDR1 is MNHEY and CDR2 SVGAGI. V was clipped by 6 bases and J by 5 bases; unmatched bases: 3. The CDR3 contains 13 residues. The CDR3 DNA is TGTGCCAGCAGAGCGGGGGGGCTGGAGACCCAGTACTTC. Protein product: CASRAGGLETQYF.

The chain carries TRBV9 and TRBJ1-5, with D unclear. V was clipped by 3 bases and J by 0 bases, with 1 base between them. This CDR3 spans 12 amino acids. Germline CDR1 and CDR2: SGDLS and YYNGEE. CDR3 residues: CASSDSNQPQHF. As DNA, the CDR3 is TGTGCCAGCAGCGATAGCAATCAGCCCCAGCATTTT.

This clone appeared once. This chain joins TRBV6-6 and TRBJ1-2; TRBD1 aligns across 7 bases. The CDR3 extends over 16 amino acids. The J segment lost 2 bases and the V segment lost 5 bases, leaving 11 bases of the junction unmatched. Germline CDR1 reads MNHNY; CDR2 reads SVGAGI (reference sequence). This chain's CDR3 is CASSGTENGGNYGYTF. The CDR3 DNA follows: TGTGCCAGCAGTGGGACAGAGAATGGGGGGAACTATGGCTACACCTTC.

The chain combines TRBV5-1 with TRBJ1-3; D ambiguous. CDR1 is SGHRS and CDR2 is YFSETQ in the germline V gene. V lost 0 bases and J lost 4, with 5 bases in between. The CDR3 runs 13 residues. CDR3 bases: TGCGCCAGCAGCTTGGTAGGAGGAAACACCATATATTTT. Its protein is CASSLVGGNTIYF.

This clone occurred once. The CDR3 loop is CASSYTKLNYGYTF. The CDR3 coding sequence is TGTGCCAGCAGCTATACCAAGCTCAACTATGGCTACACCTTC. V usage is TRBV6-5 and J usage is TRBJ1-2; no clear D gene. This CDR3 is 14 amino acids long. V gave up 6 bases and J gave up 2 bases, with 13 bases separating them. Germline CDR1 and CDR2: MNHEY and SVGAGI.

The rearrangement uses TRBV4-2 and TRBJ1-2, with TRBD1 matching 10 bases. The germline CDR1 and CDR2 sequences are LGHNA and YNFKEQ. The CDR3 covers 14 residues. Losses at the gene ends were 1 base for V and 4 bases for J; bases not matched to a gene: 0. The CDR3 DNA is TGTGCCAGCAGCCAAGGGACAGGGGGCTATGGCTACACCTTC. Its translation: CASSQGTGGYGYTF.

V gene TRBV30 combines with J gene TRBJ2-7; 8 nucleotides line up with TRBD1. The CDR3 covers 15 residues. Trimming at V came to 4 bases and at J to 5 bases, leaving 13 bases not matched to a gene. Germline CDR1 is GTSNPN and CDR2 is SVGIG (reference sequence). The CDR3 DNA is TGTGCCTGGAAGGGTAAAGGGACAGGACATCACGAGCAGTACTTC. Encoded protein: CAWKGKGTGHHEQYF.

The rearrangement uses TRBV7-8 and TRBJ2-2, with D perhaps matching TRBD2 (6 bases). With 1 base removed from V and 1 base from J, the gap between germline ends came to 13 bases. This CDR3 contains 17 residues. The V gene's germline CDR1 is SGHVS and CDR2 FQNEAQ. CDR3 region: CASSLVGQGGNTGELFF. CDR3 coding DNA: TGTGCCAGCAGCTTAGTAGGTCAGGGAGGGAACACCGGGGAGCTGTTTTTT.

The V call is TRBV18, the J call TRBJ1-1; a possible D gene is TRBD1 (5 bases). The germline V gene encodes CDR1 KGHSH and CDR2 LQKENI. V gave up 3 bases and J gave up 7 bases, with 9 bases separating them. There are 12 residues in the CDR3. The chain's CDR3 is CASSPSQVEAFF. CDR3 bases: TGTGCCAGCTCACCGTCACAGGTTGAAGCTTTCTTT. The entire variable domain, with the rest obtained from reference TRBV18 and TRBJ1-1, is as follows: NAGVMQNPRHLVRRRGQEARLRCSPMKGHSHVYWYRQLPEEGLKFMVYLQKENIIDESGMPKERFSAEFPKEGPSILRIQQVVRGDSAAYFCASSPSQVEAFFGQGTRLTVV.

The chain carries TRBV15 and TRBJ1-4, with D tentatively TRBD1 (5 bases). Germline CDR1 reads LNHNV; CDR2 reads YYDKDF (reference sequence). V lost 5 bases to trimming and J lost 6 bases, with 10 bases between them. The CDR3 is 13 residues long. The CDR3 here is CATSQGLDEKLFF. CDR3 DNA: TGTGCCACCAGCCAGGGCCTGGATGAAAAACTGTTTTTT.

The V call is TRBV4-3, the J call TRBJ2-3, with TRBD2 matching over 14 bases. Germline lookup yields CDR1 LGHNA and CDR2 YSLEER. The junction had 9 bases not matched to a gene; V was cut back by 1 base and J by 0 bases. The CDR3 contains 20 residues. CDR3 DNA sequence: TGCGCCAGCAGCCAAGTCGGGACTAGCGGGGGCCCAATCAGCACAGATACGCAGTATTTT. Its translation: CASSQVGTSGGPISTDTQYF.

This sequence joins TRBV5-4 and TRBJ2-3; TRBD2 matches at 10 bases. V lost 4 bases, J lost 6 bases, and 11 bases stayed unmatched. Germline V CDR1 and CDR2: SGHNT, YYREEE (reference sequence). The CDR3 has 16 residues. Written as DNA, the CDR3 is TGTGCCAGCAGCCCGGTACCTAGCGGGGGAATGGATACGCAGTATTTT. Its protein is CASSPVPSGGMDTQYF.

This sequence joins TRBV7-6 and TRBJ1-4; tentative D call: TRBD1 (5 bases). The germline CDR1 and CDR2 sequences are SGHVS and FNYEAQ. V was shortened by 1 base and J by 6 bases, with 12 bases between the two germline ends. This CDR3 spans 15 amino acids. The CDR3 DNA reads as TGTGCCAGCAGCTTAGAGCCCGGGACCCATGAAAAACTGTTTTTT. This gives the protein CASSLEPGTHEKLFF.

The genes are TRBV5-1 and TRBJ2-3; TRBD2 agrees at 7 bases. This CDR3 spans 15 amino acids. J was trimmed by 3 bases and V by 1 base; bases with no gene match: 5. The germline CDR1 and CDR2 sequences are SGHRS and YFSETQ. The CDR3 reads CASSLSAGKTDTQYF. For the CDR3, the DNA is TGCGCCAGCAGCTTGTCAGCGGGGAAAACAGATACGCAGTATTTT. The full variable domain, with the rest looked up from reference TRBV5-1 and TRBJ2-3, is KAGVTQTPRYLIKTRGQQVTLSCSPISGHRSVSWYQQTPGQGLQFLFEYFSETQRNKGNFPGRFSGRQFSNSRSEMNVSTLELGDSALYLCASSLSAGKTDTQYFGPGTRLTVL.